The entry that follows covers one T cell receptor beta chain sequence. The antigen is unknown. Trimming removed 8 bases at V and 3 bases at J, with 17 bases between. Looked up from germline, CDR1 is MNHEY and CDR2 is SVGAGI. The CDR3 sequence is 15 residues long. The table came from immunoSEQ multiplex PCR; TCRdb's copy has only in-frame clones and leaves some out. The profile shows approximately 80,000 clones, approximately 90% of them singletons. The data were obtained in a study of T cell responses to AZD1222 COVID-19 vaccine. Overall study findings and caveats: All repertoire sampling was performed exclusively after the peak T cell response. Donors were largely white British and mainly female; clonal diversity was possibly underestimated. Seropositivity was recorded at baseline in only 6 or 7 AZD1222 recipients.

The receptor comes from an adult in good health. The source was peripheral blood, collected on day 0 of AZD1222 vaccination. The genes are TRBV6-5 and TRBJ1-5; D call uncertain. CDR3 DNA: TGTGCCAGCGGAGAGGTGGGAATGGTCAATCAGCCCCAGCATTTT. Its protein is CASGEVGMVNQPQHF.